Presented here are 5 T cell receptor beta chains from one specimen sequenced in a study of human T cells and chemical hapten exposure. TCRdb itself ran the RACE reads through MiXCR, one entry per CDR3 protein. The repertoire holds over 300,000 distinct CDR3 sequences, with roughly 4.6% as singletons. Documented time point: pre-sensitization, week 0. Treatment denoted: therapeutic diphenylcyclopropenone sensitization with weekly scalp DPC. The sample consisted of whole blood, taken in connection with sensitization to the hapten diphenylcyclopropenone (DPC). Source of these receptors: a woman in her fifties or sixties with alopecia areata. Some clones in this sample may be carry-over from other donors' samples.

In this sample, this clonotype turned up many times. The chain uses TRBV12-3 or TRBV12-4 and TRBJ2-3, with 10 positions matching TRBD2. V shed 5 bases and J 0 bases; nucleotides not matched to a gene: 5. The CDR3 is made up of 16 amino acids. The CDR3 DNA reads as TGTGCCAGCAGTCCCGGACTAGCGGCTAGCACAGATACGCAGTATTTT. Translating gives CASSPGLAASTDTQYF.

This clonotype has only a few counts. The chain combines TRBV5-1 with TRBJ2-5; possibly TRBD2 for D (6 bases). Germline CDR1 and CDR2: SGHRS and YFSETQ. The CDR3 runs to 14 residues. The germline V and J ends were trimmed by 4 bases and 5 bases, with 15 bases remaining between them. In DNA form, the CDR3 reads TGCGCCAGCAGCCCGGGACTCGGCGGGGAGACCCAGTACTTC. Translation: CASSPGLGGETQYF.

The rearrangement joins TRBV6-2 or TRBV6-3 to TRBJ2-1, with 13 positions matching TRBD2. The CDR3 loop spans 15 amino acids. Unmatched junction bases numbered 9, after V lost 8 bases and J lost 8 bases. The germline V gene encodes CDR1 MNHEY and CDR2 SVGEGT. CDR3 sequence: CASWGWTSGRDEQFF. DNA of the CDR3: TGTGCCAGCTGGGGGTGGACTAGCGGGAGAGATGAGCAGTTCTTC.

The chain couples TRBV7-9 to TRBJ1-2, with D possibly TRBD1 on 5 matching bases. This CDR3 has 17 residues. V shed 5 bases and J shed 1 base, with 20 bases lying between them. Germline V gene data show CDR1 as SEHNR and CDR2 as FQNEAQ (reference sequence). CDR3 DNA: TGTGCCAGCAGCGCCCAGTTAGGGGAGGTCGTTAACTATGGCTACACCTTC. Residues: CASSAQLGEVVNYGYTF.

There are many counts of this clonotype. The CDR3 is CASRTGSSEQYF. CDR3 coding DNA: TGTGCCAGCAGAACAGGGAGCAGCGAGCAGTACTTC. The rearrangement links TRBV6-5 to TRBJ2-7; D might be TRBD1 (6 bases). The CDR3 loop spans 12 amino acids. The V end was cut by 6 bases, the J end by 6 bases, with 12 bases between. The germline CDR1 and CDR2 sequences are MNHEY and SVGAGI.